The clone carrying this TCR beta chain was seen only a few times. The data stem from a study of blood T cells in healthy people across ages. Primers used in a second PCR of roughly 6 to 11 cycles were a sample-barcoded 5' primer and a J-beta primer mix. TCRdb fed the 5' RACE reads into MiXCR, producing one record per CDR3 protein. Of around 820,000 distinct CDR3 sequences detected, about 25% appear once; the ten largest clones hold more than 3%. The CDR3 loop spans 15 amino acids. The V gene lost 6 bases and the J gene lost 2 bases, with 17 bases spanning the gap. This same sample was also part of a study on T cells of mothers and their children.

This clonotype originated in a boy between 10 and 17 years old in good health. The V gene is TRBV12-3 or TRBV12-4, the J gene TRBJ2-7; maybe TRBD1 (5 bases). Sample: blood. The CDR3 loop is CASSPYGDSTYEQYF. The CDR3 DNA reads TGTGCCAGCAGCCCATACGGAGACAGTACCTACGAGCAGTACTTC.